The clone carrying this T cell receptor (beta chain) occurred a few times. As yet, its antigen is unknown. This entry belongs to a study of T cells in Graves' hyperthyroidism and ophthalmopathy. Study-level findings and limits: From stable hyperthyroidism, ophthalmopathy was set apart by a 13 V-J model.

The sample, blood from the first hyperthyroidism diagnosis, precedes any ophthalmopathy symptoms. Cells are PBMCs isolated from about 10 ml of fresh blood. Germline V gene sequence: CDR1 SGHRS, CDR2 YFSETQ. Trimming cost V 1 base and J 10 bases, with 15 bases left between them. The CDR3 length is 15 residues. Using RNA transcripts as the source, TCR beta CDR3 regions were amplified. With the HTBI primer set, the TCR CDR3 went through a first round of RT-PCR. Each CDR3 protein is one row after TCRdb ran MiXCR on the multiplex PCR reads. The data show around 350,000 distinct CDR3 sequences, with 17% seen just once and around a third held by the top ten.

The chain has TRBV5-1 and TRBJ1-6; a possible D gene is TRBD1 (5 bases). This clonotype was sampled from a woman aged 25 to 39 with Graves' hyperthyroidism that later progressed to Graves' ophthalmopathy. The specimen was blood. The CDR3 DNA reads TGCGCCAGCAGCTTGTACAGGCTGACGGGATCACCCCTCCACTTT. This gives the protein CASSLYRLTGSPLHF.